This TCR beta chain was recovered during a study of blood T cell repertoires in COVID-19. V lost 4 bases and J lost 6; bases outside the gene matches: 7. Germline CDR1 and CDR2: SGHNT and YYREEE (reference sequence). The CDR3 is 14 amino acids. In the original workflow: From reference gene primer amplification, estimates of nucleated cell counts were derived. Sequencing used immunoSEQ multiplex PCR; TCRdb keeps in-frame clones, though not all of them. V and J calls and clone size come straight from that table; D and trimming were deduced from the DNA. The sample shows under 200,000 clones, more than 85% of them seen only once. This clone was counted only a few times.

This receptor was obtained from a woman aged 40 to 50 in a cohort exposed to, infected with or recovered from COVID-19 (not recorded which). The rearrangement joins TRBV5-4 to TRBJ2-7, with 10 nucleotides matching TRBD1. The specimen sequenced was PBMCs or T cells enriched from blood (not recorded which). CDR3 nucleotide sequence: TGTGCCAGCAGCCGGGACAGGGGCTCCATCGAGCAGTACTTC. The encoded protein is CASSRDRGSIEQYF.